Following are 32 T cell receptor beta chains from one sample sequenced in a study of shared clonotypes between healthy human individuals. The method was immunoSEQ multiplex PCR; TCRdb's version includes in-frame clones alone and lacks a portion of them. This table has approximately 2.5 million clones, approximately 94% appearing once. Sequenced: naive CD4+ T cells from PBMCs. Subset of the sample: CD45RA+ positively selected. The receptors shown here come from a man aged 18 to 29 in good health. Some clones in this sample may be carry-over from other donors' samples.

The chain uses TRBV9 and TRBJ2-7; D call uncertain. CDR1 is SGDLS, CDR2 YYNGEE, per germline. The V end was cut by 10 bases, the J end by 2 bases, with 16 bases between. The CDR3 runs 13 residues. Here the CDR3 reads CASLSWLPYEQYF. Here the CDR3 DNA reads TGTGCCTCCCTATCGTGGCTTCCCTACGAGCAGTACTTC.

The V and J genes are TRBV10-3 and TRBJ2-1, with D possibly matching TRBD2 (6 bases). V gave up 2 bases and J gave up 7 bases, with 15 bases separating them. The V gene's germline CDR1 is ENHRY and CDR2 SYGVKD. The CDR3 runs 15 residues. The CDR3 nucleotides are TGTGCCATCAGTGAGAATTCGGGAGAGGGGAATGAGCAGTTCTTC. This codes for CAISENSGEGNEQFF.

The CDR3 region is CASGVRDYSTDTQYF. The CDR3 coding sequence is TGTGCCAGCGGGGTCAGGGACTATAGCACAGATACGCAGTATTTT. The J gene is TRBJ2-3, the V gene TRBV9; TRBD2 matches 7 bases. The CDR3 has 15 amino acids. Germline V CDR1 and CDR2: SGDLS, YYNGEE. Unmatched junction bases numbered 8, after V lost 7 bases and J lost 0 bases.

The V and J genes are TRBV7-9 and TRBJ2-3; D remains unclear. V dropped 2 bases and J dropped 2 bases, with 11 bases sitting between them. This CDR3 has 15 residues. Germline CDR1 SEHNR, CDR2 FQNEAQ (reference sequence). In DNA form, the CDR3 reads TGTGCCAGCAGCTTAACCAGCGCACTCACAGATACGCAGTATTTT. Translating it yields CASSLTSALTDTQYF.

The rearrangement links TRBV15 to TRBJ1-6; 10 bases align to TRBD1. Unmatched junction bases numbered 3, after V lost 3 bases and J lost 7 bases. The CDR3 has 15 residues. Per germline, CDR1 LNHNV and CDR2 YYDKDF (reference sequence). The DNA of the CDR3 is TGTGCCACCAGCAGCTCGGACAGGGGGAATTCACCCCTCCACTTT. Encoded protein: CATSSSDRGNSPLHF.

The chain employs TRBV2 and TRBJ2-2, with a possible D match to TRBD2 (5 bases). V was shortened by 5 bases and J by 1 base, with 8 bases between the two germline ends. CDR1 and CDR2 (germline): SNHLY, FYNNEI. The CDR3 has 14 amino acids. The CDR3 nucleotides are TGTGCCAGCAGTTGGGAGCGGAACACCGGGGAGCTGTTTTTT. It specifies CASSWERNTGELFF.

The CDR3 here is CASSLGDVNTEAFF. CDR3 bases: TGCGCCAGCAGCTTGGGGGACGTGAACACTGAAGCTTTCTTT. The chain joins TRBV5-1 to TRBJ1-1, with a tentative D call TRBD1 (5 bases). The CDR3 is made up of 14 amino acids. The V gene's germline CDR1 is SGHRS and CDR2 YFSETQ. Deletions cut 0 bases from V and 0 bases from J, with 6 bases between.

This clone was seen only once. DNA for the CDR3: TGTGCCAGCCGCCCCGACTGGTTTGAGCAGTTCTTC. Protein: CASRPDWFEQFF. The V and J genes are TRBV6-1 and TRBJ2-1; D gene ambiguous. This CDR3 has 12 residues. Trimming took off 8 bases at V and 9 bases at J, with 14 bases between the two ends. The germline CDR1 and CDR2 sequences are MNHNS and SASEGT.

The V call is TRBV19, the J call TRBJ2-1; 9 bases fit TRBD1. The length of the CDR3 is 16 residues. V lost 10 bases, J lost 1 base, and 11 bases stayed unmatched. Germline lookup yields CDR1 LNHDA and CDR2 SQIVND (reference sequence). The chain's CDR3 is CATKHRGRPSYNEQFF. The CDR3 DNA reads TGTGCCACTAAACACAGGGGGCGGCCTTCCTACAATGAGCAGTTCTTC.

The chain employs TRBV4-1 and TRBJ2-1, with 9 bases identical to TRBD2. V shed 4 bases and J 13 bases; nucleotides not matched to a gene: 5. The CDR3 contains 12 residues. Germline V gene lookup returns CDR1 MGHRA and CDR2 YSYEKL. The CDR3 DNA sequence: TGCGCCAGCAGCCCCCAAGCGGGAGGTCAGTTCTTC. The encoded protein is CASSPQAGGQFF.

This sequence joins TRBV7-6 and TRBJ1-5; D unclear. The length of the CDR3 is 15 residues. Germline V gene lookup returns CDR1 SGHVS and CDR2 FNYEAQ. V was shortened by 0 bases and J by 3 bases, with 9 bases between the two germline ends. CDR3 sequence (DNA): TGTGCCAGCAGCTTAGCGGCAGGAGTCAATCAGCCCCAGCATTTT. Translation gives CASSLAAGVNQPQHF.

This chain uses TRBV25-1 with TRBJ1-1, with D possibly matching TRBD1 (5 bases). CDR1 and CDR2 from the germline V gene are MGHDK and SYGVNS. The CDR3 is 14 amino acids. The germline V and J ends were trimmed by 8 bases and 0 bases, with 13 bases remaining between them. The CDR3 loop is CASQPGTVNTEAFF. The CDR3 DNA reads as TGTGCCAGCCAGCCCGGGACGGTGAACACTGAAGCTTTCTTT. The full variable domain, its missing parts supplied by reference TRBV25-1 and TRBJ1-1, is EADIYQTPRYLVIGTGKKITLECSQTMGHDKMYWYQQDPGMELHLIHYSYGVNSTEKGDLSSESTVSRIRTEHFPLTLESARPSHTSQYLCASQPGTVNTEAFFGQGTRLTVV.

The genes are TRBV29-1 and TRBJ2-7, with 10 bases identical to TRBD1. Germline-derived CDR1 and CDR2 are SQVTM and ANQGSEA. Germline trimming cut 3 bases from V and 5 bases from J; bases unmatched to any gene: 4. This CDR3 is 13 amino acids long. The CDR3 nucleotides are TGCAGCGTTGATGTGGACAGGGGGGACGAGCAGTACTTC. This encodes CSVDVDRGDEQYF.

The chain combines TRBV4-1 with TRBJ2-1, with 7 bases aligning to TRBD2. Germline V gene data show CDR1 as MGHRA and CDR2 as YSYEKL. The CDR3 has 16 residues. V shed 3 bases and J 0 bases; nucleotides not matched to a gene: 5. CDR3 region: CASSQPSGGSYNEQFF. The CDR3 DNA reads as TGCGCCAGCAGCCAGCCTAGCGGAGGCTCCTACAATGAGCAGTTCTTC.

This chain joins TRBV28 and TRBJ1-3, with D tentatively TRBD1 (5 bases). V lost 6 bases and J lost 2, with 14 bases in between. From germline, CDR1 is MDHEN and CDR2 SYDVKM. The CDR3 covers 15 residues. The CDR3 DNA sequence: TGTGCCAGCAGCGTCGGGGGGTCAACTGGAAACACCATATATTTT. It yields the protein CASSVGGSTGNTIYF.

The DNA of the CDR3 is TGTGCCAGCAGAAAACCAGGGACTAGCGGAAACAATGAGCAGTTCTTC. Amino acid sequence: CASRKPGTSGNNEQFF. V is TRBV7-9 and J is TRBJ2-1; 11 nucleotides align to TRBD2. The CDR3 totals 16 residues. CDR1 and CDR2 (germline): SEHNR, FQNEAQ (reference sequence). J gave up 5 bases and V 6 bases, and 9 bases lay outside the gene matches.

The chain recombines TRBV4-2 with TRBJ2-7; the D gene is possibly TRBD2 (6 bases). Trimming pared 1 base from V and 1 base from J, leaving 11 bases between. The germline V gene encodes CDR1 LGHNA and CDR2 YNFKEQ. The CDR3 spans 15 residues. The CDR3 loop reads CASSQASRDSYEQYF. CDR3 in DNA: TGTGCCAGCAGCCAAGCATCGCGGGATTCCTACGAGCAGTACTTC.

This chain links TRBV28 with TRBJ2-7; TRBD2 agrees at 10 bases. Germline trimming cut 8 bases from V and 3 bases from J; bases unmatched to any gene: 4. The V gene's germline CDR1 is MDHEN and CDR2 SYDVKM. The CDR3 loop spans 13 amino acids. This CDR3 is CASGTSANYEQYF. Written as DNA, the CDR3 is TGTGCCAGCGGGACTAGCGCCAACTACGAGCAGTACTTC.

The chain employs TRBV28 and TRBJ1-2; 8 bases agree with TRBD1. This CDR3 comprises 14 residues. V dropped 7 bases and J dropped 6; count of bases not matched to a gene: 10. Germline V gene data show CDR1 as MDHEN and CDR2 as SYDVKM. CDR3 sequence: CASTSAGTGHGYTF. The CDR3 DNA reads as TGTGCCAGCACCTCGGCCGGGACAGGTCATGGCTACACCTTC.

The chain links TRBV7-7 to TRBJ2-1, with 8 bases lining up with TRBD2. The CDR3 spans 15 residues. V shed 2 bases, J shed 6 bases, and the junction held 6 bases outside the gene matches. The germline V gene encodes CDR1 SSHAT and CDR2 FNYEAQ (reference sequence). The CDR3 bases are TGTGCCAGCAGCTTAAGACTAGCGACGTTCAATGAGCAGTTCTTC. It encodes CASSLRLATFNEQFF.

V is TRBV7-6 and J is TRBJ1-4, with TRBD1 matching 7 bases. The germline gives CDR1 SGHVS, CDR2 FNYEAQ. The V segment lost 1 base and the J segment 8 bases; nucleotides outside the gene matches: 10. The CDR3 has 16 residues. CDR3 protein: CASSLVRPKGGEKLFF. CDR3 bases: TGTGCCAGCAGCTTAGTGAGGCCAAAAGGGGGCGAAAAACTGTTTTTT.

The chain is built from TRBV28 and TRBJ2-1; possibly TRBD1 for D (6 bases). Germline CDR1 MDHEN, CDR2 SYDVKM. Trimming shortened V by 2 bases and J by 0 bases, and 11 bases separated the two germline ends. The CDR3 has 16 amino acids. CDR3 sequence (DNA): TGTGCCAGCAGTTTAGGGGACACAAGCTCCTACAATGAGCAGTTCTTC. Protein: CASSLGDTSSYNEQFF.

The gene calls are TRBV19 and TRBJ2-1, with TRBD1 matching over 11 bases. V gave up 1 base and J gave up 8 bases; unmatched junction bases: 16. Germline-derived CDR1 and CDR2 are LNHDA and SQIVND (reference sequence). This CDR3 is built from 19 residues. Here the CDR3 DNA reads TGTGCCAGTAGTATAGTGGGAGTGTTATCGGGACAGGGGGGCTATGAGCAGTTCTTC. This gives the protein CASSIVGVLSGQGGYEQFF.

The V gene is TRBV7-9, the J gene TRBJ1-2, with TRBD1 as a possible D gene (6 bases). This CDR3 contains 16 residues. Trimming shortened V by 5 bases and J by 4 bases, and 20 bases separated the two germline ends. Germline V gives CDR1 SEHNR, CDR2 FQNEAQ (reference sequence). The CDR3 protein is CASSPPGERVFYGYTF. DNA for the CDR3: TGTGCCAGCAGCCCCCCAGGGGAGAGGGTTTTCTATGGCTACACCTTC.

The genes are TRBV5-1 and TRBJ2-3; TRBD1 matches 7 bases. The germline V gene encodes CDR1 SGHRS and CDR2 YFSETQ. The CDR3 sequence is 14 residues long. J lost 3 bases, V lost 5 bases, and 6 bases had no gene match. The CDR3 here is CASSTTGMTDTQYF. The CDR3 DNA follows: TGCGCCAGCAGTACGACAGGGATGACAGATACGCAGTATTTT.

The chain is built from TRBV2 and TRBJ1-1; D not certain. This CDR3 comprises 15 residues. CDR1 is SNHLY and CDR2 is FYNNEI in the germline V gene. V was shortened by 2 bases and J by 6 bases, with 16 bases between the two germline ends. This CDR3 is CASSESGLGRAEAFF. CDR3 bases: TGTGCCAGCAGTGAATCTGGCCTAGGGAGGGCTGAAGCTTTCTTT.

The chain recombines TRBV6-6 with TRBJ2-1; D ambiguous. V was cut by 2 bases and J by 16 bases, with 18 bases left in between. Germline loops: CDR1 MNHNY, CDR2 SVGAGI (reference sequence). CDR3 length equals 13 residues. For the CDR3, the DNA is TGTGCCAGCAGTTACGGGTTCAGGTACGCCGGTTTCTTC. The encoded protein is CASSYGFRYAGFF.

This chain uses TRBV14 with TRBJ2-7; 9 bases map to TRBD1. Germline loops: CDR1 SGHDN, CDR2 FVKESK. The CDR3 is 15 residues long. V lost 5 bases and J lost 3; bases outside the gene matches: 8. CDR3 DNA sequence: TGTGCCAGCAGCTACGACAGGGGGGCGATCTACGAGCAGTACTTC. It translates to CASSYDRGAIYEQYF. The whole variable domain, remainder taken from reference TRBV14 and TRBJ2-7, is EAGVTQFPSHSVIEKGQTVTLRCDPISGHDNLYWYRRVMGKEIKFLLHFVKESKQDESGMPNNRFLAERTGGTYSTLKVQPAELEDSGVYFCASSYDRGAIYEQYFGPGTRLTVT.

This chain connects TRBV4-1 to TRBJ2-1; TRBD2 aligns across 12 bases. Trimming took 5 bases from V and 8 from J; bases not matched to a gene: 7. The CDR3 is 15 amino acids. Germline V lookup: CDR1 MGHRA, CDR2 YSYEKL. The CDR3 DNA follows: TGCGCCAGCAGCGTCCGACTAGCGGGAGTAGATGAGCAGTTCTTC. It codes for CASSVRLAGVDEQFF.

The chain has TRBV28 and TRBJ2-7; 11 bases map to TRBD2. CDR3 length: 15 residues. Unmatched junction bases numbered 4, after V lost 5 bases and J lost 1 base. Germline assignment: CDR1 MDHEN and CDR2 SYDVKM. CDR3 sequence: CASSLAGGTSYEQYF. As DNA, the CDR3 is TGTGCCAGCAGTCTAGCGGGAGGAACTTCCTACGAGCAGTACTTC.

This clone was seen only once. The chain has TRBV2 and TRBJ2-3, with D maybe TRBD2 (6 bases). The CDR3 length is 13 residues. The V and J ends lost 6 bases and 2 bases respectively, with 9 bases between them. CDR1 SNHLY and CDR2 FYNNEI come from the germline V gene. CDR3 DNA sequence: TGTGCCAGCAGGGGCGGGACCACAGATACGCAGTATTTT. It translates to CASRGGTTDTQYF. Supplemented by reference TRBV2 and TRBJ2-3, the full variable domain reads EPEVTQTPSHQVTQMGQEVILRCVPISNHLYFYWYRQILGQKVEFLVSFYNNEISEKSEIFDDQFSVERPDGSNFTLKIRSTKLEDSAMYFCASRGGTTDTQYFGPGTRLTVL.

This chain joins TRBV18 and TRBJ2-7, with D possibly being TRBD2 (5 bases). The germline V and J ends were trimmed by 2 bases and 1 base, with 15 bases remaining between them. Germline CDR1 and CDR2: KGHSH and LQKENI. The CDR3 has 16 residues. The CDR3 bases are TGTGCCAGCTCACCAGGGCCCGGGGTGGGATCCTACGAGCAGTACTTC. Its translation: CASSPGPGVGSYEQYF.